This TCR beta chain was identified during a study of PD-L1 blockade in urothelial cancer. Study-level background: Males with urothelial cancer arising in the bladder constituted most of the 29 patients.

Libraries were prepared by immunoSEQ multiplex PCR; TCRdb keeps only in-frame clonotypes and omits some of them. Of about 72,000 clones in the sample, 80% to 85% were seen once. This clone was seen a single time. Germline V gene sequence: CDR1 SGDLS, CDR2 YYNGEE. Between the trimmed V and J ends, which lost 4 bases and 1 base, there was a span of 11 bases. The CDR3 totals 15 residues. The chain employs TRBV9 and TRBJ1-4; tentatively, D is TRBD1 (6 bases). This receptor was taken from an older man with urothelial cancer. This specimen was PBMCs, taken around atezolizumab (anti-PD-L1) treatment. The DNA of the CDR3 is TGTGCCAGCAGCTCGGGGGGCCTAACTAATGAAAAACTGTTTTTT. Its translation: CASSSGGLTNEKLFF.